The 11 T cell receptor beta chains given below trace back to one sample, sequenced in a study of T cells in Graves' hyperthyroidism and ophthalmopathy. RNA transcripts served as the template for amplifying TCR beta CDR3 regions. Using the HTBI primer set, a first-round RT-PCR was run on the TCR CDR3. TCRdb independently ran MiXCR on the multiplex PCR reads; one entry per CDR3 protein. The sample holds over 700,000 distinct CDR3 sequences, about 38% seen once. The sample was blood. The source is a man aged 18 to 29 with Graves' hyperthyroidism.

The chain uses TRBV9 and TRBJ2-5; perhaps D is TRBD1 or TRBD2 (6 bases each). Germline loops: CDR1 SGDLS, CDR2 YYNGEE. V was clipped by 3 bases and J by 1 base, with 13 bases between them. CDR3 size: 15 residues. Written as DNA, the CDR3 is TGTGCCAGCAGCGCGGAGGGGGTGAGCCAAGAGACCCAGTACTTC. Translating it yields CASSAEGVSQETQYF.

The gene calls are TRBV19 and TRBJ1-2; unclear D gene. Trimming took off 3 bases at V and 0 bases at J, with 11 bases between the two ends. Germline V lookup: CDR1 LNHDA, CDR2 SQIVND (reference sequence). This CDR3 spans 15 amino acids. As DNA, the CDR3 is TGTGCCAGTAGTATGAAAAGGATCCCTAACTATGGCTACACCTTC. Translation gives CASSMKRIPNYGYTF.

Turning to this clonotype: A much larger clone lies a single base off, so this may be a read error. The rearrangement links TRBV7-2 to TRBJ2-5; 7 positions agree with TRBD1. This CDR3 is 13 amino acids long. CDR1 and CDR2 from the germline V gene are SGHTA and FQGNSA. Here the CDR3 DNA reads TGTGCCAGCTTACAGGGGTCCGCAGAGGCCCAGTACTTC. Encoded protein: CASLQGSAEAQYF. Full variable domain (remainder filled in from reference TRBV7-2 and TRBJ2-5): GAGVSQSPSNKVTEKGKDVELRCDPISGHTALYWYRQSLGQGLEFLIYFQGNSAPDKSGLPSDRFSAERTGGSVSTLTIQRTQQEDSAVYLCASLQGSAEAQYFGPGTRLLVL.

This chain joins TRBV7-6 and TRBJ2-2; 8 bases match TRBD2. CDR1 SGHVS and CDR2 FNYEAQ come from the germline V gene. The CDR3 covers 16 residues. V dropped 1 base and J dropped 6; count of bases not matched to a gene: 7. For the CDR3, the DNA is TGTGCCAGCAGCTTAGAGGCGGGGGGCCTCTCCGGGGAGCTGTTTTTT. Protein product: CASSLEAGGLSGELFF.

This clonotype was observed once. V usage is TRBV7-2 and J usage is TRBJ1-3; 10 bases match TRBD1. Germline CDR1 is SGHTA and CDR2 is FQGNSA. The CDR3 consists of 15 residues. Losses at the gene ends were 6 bases for V and 8 bases for J; bases not matched to a gene: 10. The CDR3 spells CASSLPGQGSHTIYF. In DNA form, the CDR3 reads TGTGCCAGCAGTTTACCGGGACAGGGGTCACACACCATATATTTT. The full variable domain, rest sourced from reference TRBV7-2 and TRBJ1-3, is GAGVSQSPSNKVTEKGKDVELRCDPISGHTALYWYRQSLGQGLEFLIYFQGNSAPDKSGLPSDRFSAERTGGSVSTLTIQRTQQEDSAVYLCASSLPGQGSHTIYFGEGSWLTVV.

The sample holds many counts of this clonotype. The chain uses TRBV29-1 and TRBJ2-7, with D perhaps TRBD2 (6 bases). Trimming took 3 bases from V and 4 from J, leaving 13 bases between them. The CDR3 consists of 13 residues. Per the germline V gene, CDR1 is SQVTM and CDR2 is ANQGSEA. CDR3 in amino acids: CSVEGGDLYEQYF. CDR3 nucleotide sequence: TGCAGCGTTGAGGGAGGCGACTTATACGAGCAGTACTTC.

The chain employs TRBV20-1 and TRBJ1-6, with 9 bases aligning to TRBD1. The CDR3 length is 18 residues. Unmatched junction bases numbered 11, after V lost 4 bases and J lost 1 base. The germline V gene has CDR1 DFQATT and CDR2 SNEGSKA (reference sequence). CDR3 bases: TGCAGTGCTAAAGGGACAGGGAACGGAGAATCCTATAATTCACCCCTCCACTTT. Translated: CSAKGTGNGESYNSPLHF.

This sequence joins TRBV29-1 and TRBJ2-5, with a weak D call TRBD2 (6 bases). CDR1 is SQVTM, CDR2 ANQGSEA, per germline. This CDR3 is 12 amino acids long. Trimming took 4 bases from V and 4 from J, leaving 10 bases between them. The CDR3 DNA follows: TGCAGCGTTGTGTCAGCGGGAGAGACCCAGTACTTC. Translation gives CSVVSAGETQYF. The whole variable domain, filled in from reference TRBV29-1 and TRBJ2-5, reads SAVISQKPSRDICQRGTSLTIQCQVDSQVTMMFWYRQQPGQSLTLIATANQGSEATYESGFVIDKFPISRPNLTFSTLTVSNMSPEDSSIYLCSVVSAGETQYFGPGTRLLVL.

The chain has TRBV30 and TRBJ2-5; D is ambiguous. Germline-derived CDR1 and CDR2 are GTSNPN and SVGIG (reference sequence). This CDR3 region has 12 residues. V lost 0 bases and J 4 bases, leaving 6 bases between the germline ends. The CDR3: CAWSVASETQYF. DNA of the CDR3: TGTGCCTGGAGTGTGGCCTCAGAGACCCAGTACTTC.

This chain uses TRBV12-3 or TRBV12-4 with TRBJ2-2, with D possibly TRBD2 on 5 matching bases. This CDR3 contains 14 residues. With 6 bases removed from V and 3 bases from J, the gap between germline ends came to 11 bases. CDR3: CASRNPRDTGELFF. The CDR3 DNA reads TGTGCCAGCAGAAACCCGCGGGACACCGGGGAGCTGTTTTTT.

This clonotype was recorded a few times. The chain employs TRBV19 and TRBJ2-2, with a tentative D call TRBD1 (5 bases). CDR3 size: 14 residues. Germline values: CDR1 LNHDA, CDR2 SQIVND (reference sequence). Trimming took 5 bases from V and 6 from J, leaving 13 bases between them. The DNA for the CDR3 is TGTGCCAGTAGTTTAGGACAAACCTCCGGGGAGCTGTTTTTT. This translates into CASSLGQTSGELFF.